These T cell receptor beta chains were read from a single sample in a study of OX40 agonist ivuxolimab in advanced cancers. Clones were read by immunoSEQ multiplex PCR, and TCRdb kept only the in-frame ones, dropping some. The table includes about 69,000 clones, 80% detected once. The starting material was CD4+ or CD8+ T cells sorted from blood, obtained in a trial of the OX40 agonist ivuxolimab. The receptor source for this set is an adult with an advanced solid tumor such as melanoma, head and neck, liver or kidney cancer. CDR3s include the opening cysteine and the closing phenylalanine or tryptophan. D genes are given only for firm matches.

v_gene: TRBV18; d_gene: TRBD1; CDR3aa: CASSPPAGGDTQYF
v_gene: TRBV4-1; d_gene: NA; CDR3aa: CASSQDGWGTEAFF
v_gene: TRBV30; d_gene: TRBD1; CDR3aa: CAWNRRGVNTEAFF
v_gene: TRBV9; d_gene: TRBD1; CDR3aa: CASSVEGATSGNTIYF
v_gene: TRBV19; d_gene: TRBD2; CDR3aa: CASSIDLAGVTDTQYF
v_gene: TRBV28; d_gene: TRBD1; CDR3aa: CASSFTTGGGEKLFF
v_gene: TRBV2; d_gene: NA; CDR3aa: CATQGARETGELFF
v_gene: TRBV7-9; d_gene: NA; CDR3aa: CASSLANEQFF
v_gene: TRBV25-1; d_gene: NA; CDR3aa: CASGFGGMIRNEQFF
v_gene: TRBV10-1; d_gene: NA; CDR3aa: CASSDGGDPKTAGEAFF
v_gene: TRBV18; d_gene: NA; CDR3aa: CASSPGDGGPYEQYF
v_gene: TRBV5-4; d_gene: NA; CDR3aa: CASSSRTPNNEQFF
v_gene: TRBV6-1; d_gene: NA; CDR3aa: CASSALSRGQAFF
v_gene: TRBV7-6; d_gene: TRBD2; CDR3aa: CASSRGLAGSNTGELFF
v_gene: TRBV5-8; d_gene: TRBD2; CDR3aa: CASSLLLAGVETQYF